This T cell receptor beta chain was retrieved from a study of a mutant IDH1 vaccine in newly diagnosed glioma. Across the study: Patients were pretreated with radiotherapy, temozolomide, or both, mostly both.

Data came from immunoSEQ multiplex PCR; TCRdb stores just in-frame clones and leaves some out. Found here are tens of thousands of clones, approximately 90% of them singletons; the top ten hold around 4.9%. Time point indicated: baseline, week 1 (first vaccination visit). Described treatment: pre-vaccination baseline after standard-of-care therapy. Tumors from donors were new WHO grade 3 or 4 IDH1-mutant astrocytomas with ATRX loss. The study's findings and limits: Pseudoprogression appeared independent of alterations in top peripheral clonotypes.

Germline CDR1 and CDR2: SEHNR and FQNEAQ (reference sequence). The CDR3 runs 13 residues. The V gene lost 5 bases and the J gene lost 3 bases, with 10 bases spanning the gap. This clone occurred a few times. Its antigen is as yet unknown. The genes are TRBV7-9 and TRBJ1-1; perhaps TRBD1 as D (6 bases). The sample in question was PBMCs, obtained from a glioma patient treated with radiotherapy, temozolomide or both. This TCR was recovered from a woman aged 35 to 49 with glioma. In nucleotides, the CDR3 is TGTGCCAGCAGCAATTACAGGGACACTGAAGCTTTCTTT. Protein sequence: CASSNYRDTEAFF.